These 14 T cell receptor beta chains came from one sample sequenced in a study of identical twins. Each CDR3 protein gets one entry after TCRdb re-called the 5' RACE reads with MiXCR. The sample has 410,000 or so distinct CDR3 sequences; under 20% are singletons. The sample comprised naive T cells sorted from blood. The receptor set was obtained from a man in his forties or fifties in good health.

This clonotype is a singleton in its sample. This chain uses TRBV27 with TRBJ2-3, with 8 positions matching TRBD1. V shed 6 bases and J 4 bases; nucleotides not matched to a gene: 3. The CDR3 runs to 13 residues. The germline V gene encodes CDR1 MNHEY and CDR2 SMNVEV (reference sequence). CDR3 in DNA: TGTGCCAGCAGGGGACAGGTCCCAGATACGCAGTATTTT. Its translation is CASRGQVPDTQYF.

This clonotype was seen ten or more times. The chain is built from TRBV5-5 and TRBJ2-1, with 8 bases aligning to TRBD1. Per the germline V gene, CDR1 is SGHKS and CDR2 is YYEKEE (reference sequence). The length of the CDR3 is 16 residues. With V trimmed by 4 bases and J by 0 bases, 6 bases remained unmatched. The CDR3 here is CASSPEGQVSYNEQFF. CDR3 coding DNA: TGTGCCAGCAGCCCCGAGGGACAGGTCTCCTACAATGAGCAGTTCTTC.

This clonotype was recorded a few times. V is TRBV10-1 and J is TRBJ1-1, with a weak D call TRBD1 (5 bases). Germline V CDR1 and CDR2: WNHNN, SYGVQD (reference sequence). This CDR3 region has 14 residues. The V end was cut by 5 bases, the J end by 1 base, with 11 bases between. CDR3 sequence reads: CASSRTQSNTEAFF. As DNA, the CDR3 is TGCGCCAGCAGTAGGACACAATCGAACACTGAAGCTTTCTTT.

The chain is built from TRBV5-1 and TRBJ2-3, with TRBD2 matching 9 bases. The CDR3 is 15 amino acids. Germline-derived CDR1 and CDR2 are SGHRS and YFSETQ. Germline trimming cut 5 bases from V and 0 bases from J; bases unmatched to any gene: 4. CDR3 DNA sequence: TGCGCCAGCAGATCCGGGACTAGCAGCACAGATACGCAGTATTTT. Amino acids: CASRSGTSSTDTQYF.

At least ten counts were recorded for this clonotype. The chain joins TRBV7-9 to TRBJ2-5; possibly TRBD1 for D (6 bases). Looked up from germline, CDR1 is SEHNR and CDR2 is FQNEAQ (reference sequence). The CDR3 spans 14 residues. The ends were cut back, 3 bases at V and 7 bases at J, with 15 bases in the middle. The CDR3 loop is CASSLDSSRGTQYF. The CDR3 DNA is TGTGCCAGCAGCTTGGACAGTTCCCGGGGGACCCAGTACTTC. Combining the CDR3 with reference TRBV7-9 and TRBJ2-5 gives the whole variable domain DTGVSQNPRHKITKRGQNVTFRCDPISEHNRLYWYRQTLGQGPEFLTYFQNEAQLEKSRLLSDRFSAERPKGSFSTLEIQRTEQGDSAMYLCASSLDSSRGTQYFGPGTRLLVL.

This clonotype was detected a few times. The chain uses TRBV7-2 and TRBJ2-7; the D gene is possibly TRBD1 (6 bases). The length of the CDR3 is 14 residues. V was cut by 1 base and J by 4 bases, with 11 bases left in between. Germline V CDR1 and CDR2: SGHTA, FQGNSA. CDR3 DNA sequence: TGTGCCAGCAGCTTAGACAGGGCGAATTACGAGCAGTACTTC. Translation: CASSLDRANYEQYF.

This clonotype has only a few counts. V gene TRBV6-1 combines with J gene TRBJ2-3; 7 bases line up with TRBD1. Germline CDR1 reads MNHNS; CDR2 reads SASEGT. The V gene end was trimmed by 9 bases and the J gene end by 6 bases; junction bases not matched to a gene: 12. The CDR3 loop spans 14 amino acids. The CDR3 DNA reads as TGTGCCAGTTCCAAGGACAGGACCTCGGATACGCAGTATTTT. This codes for CASSKDRTSDTQYF.

The CDR3, as DNA: TGTGCCAGCAGTTTGAGGCCGTCTGGAAATTCACCCCTCCACTTT. Translating it yields CASSLRPSGNSPLHF. The J gene is TRBJ1-6, the V gene TRBV27; D gene ambiguous. The CDR3 has 15 residues. Trimming removed 3 bases from V and 7 bases from J, with 13 bases in between. Germline V gene lookup returns CDR1 MNHEY and CDR2 SMNVEV (reference sequence).

The rearrangement links TRBV20-1 to TRBJ2-3; TRBD2 aligns across 15 bases. The CDR3 is 17 residues long. Germline V gene lookup returns CDR1 DFQATT and CDR2 SNEGSKA (reference sequence). V was pared by 0 bases and J by 5 bases, with 6 bases of the junction left unmatched. The CDR3 sequence is CSAREWGLAGGRDTQYF. In DNA form, the CDR3 reads TGCAGTGCTAGAGAATGGGGACTAGCGGGAGGACGAGATACGCAGTATTTT.

This clonotype was observed at least ten times. The J gene is TRBJ1-2, the V gene TRBV7-2, with D maybe TRBD1 (5 bases). The germline V gene encodes CDR1 SGHTA and CDR2 FQGNSA. CDR3 size: 15 residues. The ends were cut back, 5 bases at V and 8 bases at J, with 21 bases in the middle. The CDR3 nucleotides are TGTGCCAGCAGCCCTGCTAGTCGAGGGACTGGGGGCTACACCTTC. Protein sequence: CASSPASRGTGGYTF.

The sample holds a few counts of this clonotype. The chain uses TRBV20-1 and TRBJ1-4; TRBD1 might be the D (5 bases). Germline assignment: CDR1 DFQATT and CDR2 SNEGSKA (reference sequence). The V end was cut by 6 bases, the J end by 2 bases, with 16 bases between. CDR3 length equals 15 residues. This CDR3 is CSARFGGRTNEKLFF. The CDR3 coding sequence is TGCAGTGCCCGGTTCGGGGGTAGGACTAATGAAAAACTGTTTTTT.

The chain carries TRBV7-3 and TRBJ2-6; D ambiguous. The CDR3 is 14 residues long. Trimming pared 5 bases from V and 4 bases from J, leaving 9 bases between. In germline, CDR1 is SGHTA, CDR2 FQGTGA. The DNA of the CDR3 is TGTGCCAGCAGCCTCCGGCCGGGGGCCAACGTCCTGACTTTC. Amino acids: CASSLRPGANVLTF.

Ten or more counts support this clonotype. The chain combines TRBV4-3 with TRBJ2-1; possible D gene TRBD2, 6 bases. CDR3 size: 15 residues. V lost 1 base and J 5 bases, leaving 12 bases between the germline ends. Germline CDR1 reads LGHNA; CDR2 reads YSLEER. The DNA for the CDR3 is TGCGCCAGCAGCCAAGCACGGGGGTGGAACAATGAGCAGTTCTTC. This codes for CASSQARGWNNEQFF.

The V and J genes are TRBV15 and TRBJ2-1; 7 bases match TRBD2. V shed 2 bases, J shed 10 bases, and the junction held 11 bases outside the gene matches. The germline V gene has CDR1 LNHNV and CDR2 YYDKDF (reference sequence). CDR3 length: 15 residues. CDR3 sequence (DNA): TGTGCCACCAGCAGACCGGCACAACTAGCGACCGAGCAGTTCTTC. It yields the protein CATSRPAQLATEQFF.